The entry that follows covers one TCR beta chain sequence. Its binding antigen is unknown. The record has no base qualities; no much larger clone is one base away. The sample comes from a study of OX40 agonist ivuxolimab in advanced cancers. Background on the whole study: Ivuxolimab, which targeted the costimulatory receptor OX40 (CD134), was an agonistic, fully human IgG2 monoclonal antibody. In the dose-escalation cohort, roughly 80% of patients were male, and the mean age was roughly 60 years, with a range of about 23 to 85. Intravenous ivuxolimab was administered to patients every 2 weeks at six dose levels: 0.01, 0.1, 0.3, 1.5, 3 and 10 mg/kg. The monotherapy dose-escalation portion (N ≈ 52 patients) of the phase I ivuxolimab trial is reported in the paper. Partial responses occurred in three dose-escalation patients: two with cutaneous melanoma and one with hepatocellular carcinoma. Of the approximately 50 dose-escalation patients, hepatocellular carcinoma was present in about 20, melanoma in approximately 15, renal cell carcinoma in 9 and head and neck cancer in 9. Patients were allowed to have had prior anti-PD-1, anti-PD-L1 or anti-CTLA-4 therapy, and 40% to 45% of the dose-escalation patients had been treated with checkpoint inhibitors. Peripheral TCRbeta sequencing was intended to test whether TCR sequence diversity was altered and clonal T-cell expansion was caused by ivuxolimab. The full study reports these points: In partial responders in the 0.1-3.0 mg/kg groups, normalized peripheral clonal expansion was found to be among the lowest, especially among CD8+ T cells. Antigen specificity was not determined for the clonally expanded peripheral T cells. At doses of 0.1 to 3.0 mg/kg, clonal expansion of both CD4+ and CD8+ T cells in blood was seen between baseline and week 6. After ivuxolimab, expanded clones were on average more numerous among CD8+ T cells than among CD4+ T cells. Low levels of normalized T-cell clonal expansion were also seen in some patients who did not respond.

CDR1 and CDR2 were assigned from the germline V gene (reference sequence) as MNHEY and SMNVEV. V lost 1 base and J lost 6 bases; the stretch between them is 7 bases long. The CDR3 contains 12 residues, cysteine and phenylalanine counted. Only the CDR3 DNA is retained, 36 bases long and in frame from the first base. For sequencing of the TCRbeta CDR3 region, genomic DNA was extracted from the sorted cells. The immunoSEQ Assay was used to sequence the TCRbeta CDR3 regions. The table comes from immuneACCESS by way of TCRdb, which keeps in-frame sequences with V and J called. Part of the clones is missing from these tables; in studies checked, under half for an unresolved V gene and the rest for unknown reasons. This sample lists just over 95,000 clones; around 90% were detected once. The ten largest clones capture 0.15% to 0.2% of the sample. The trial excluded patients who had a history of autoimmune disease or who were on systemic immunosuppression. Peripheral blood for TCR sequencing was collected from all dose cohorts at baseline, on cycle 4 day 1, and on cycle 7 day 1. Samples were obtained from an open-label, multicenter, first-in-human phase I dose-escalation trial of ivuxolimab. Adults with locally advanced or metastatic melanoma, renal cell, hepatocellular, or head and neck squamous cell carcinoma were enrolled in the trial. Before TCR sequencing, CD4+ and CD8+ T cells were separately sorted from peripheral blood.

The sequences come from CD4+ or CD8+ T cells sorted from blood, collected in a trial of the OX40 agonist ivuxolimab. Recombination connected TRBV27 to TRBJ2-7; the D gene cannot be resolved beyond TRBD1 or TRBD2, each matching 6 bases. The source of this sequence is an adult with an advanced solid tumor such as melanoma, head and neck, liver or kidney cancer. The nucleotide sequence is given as TGTGCCAGCAGTTTATGGGGGGCCGAGCAGTACTTC. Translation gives CASSLWGAEQYF.